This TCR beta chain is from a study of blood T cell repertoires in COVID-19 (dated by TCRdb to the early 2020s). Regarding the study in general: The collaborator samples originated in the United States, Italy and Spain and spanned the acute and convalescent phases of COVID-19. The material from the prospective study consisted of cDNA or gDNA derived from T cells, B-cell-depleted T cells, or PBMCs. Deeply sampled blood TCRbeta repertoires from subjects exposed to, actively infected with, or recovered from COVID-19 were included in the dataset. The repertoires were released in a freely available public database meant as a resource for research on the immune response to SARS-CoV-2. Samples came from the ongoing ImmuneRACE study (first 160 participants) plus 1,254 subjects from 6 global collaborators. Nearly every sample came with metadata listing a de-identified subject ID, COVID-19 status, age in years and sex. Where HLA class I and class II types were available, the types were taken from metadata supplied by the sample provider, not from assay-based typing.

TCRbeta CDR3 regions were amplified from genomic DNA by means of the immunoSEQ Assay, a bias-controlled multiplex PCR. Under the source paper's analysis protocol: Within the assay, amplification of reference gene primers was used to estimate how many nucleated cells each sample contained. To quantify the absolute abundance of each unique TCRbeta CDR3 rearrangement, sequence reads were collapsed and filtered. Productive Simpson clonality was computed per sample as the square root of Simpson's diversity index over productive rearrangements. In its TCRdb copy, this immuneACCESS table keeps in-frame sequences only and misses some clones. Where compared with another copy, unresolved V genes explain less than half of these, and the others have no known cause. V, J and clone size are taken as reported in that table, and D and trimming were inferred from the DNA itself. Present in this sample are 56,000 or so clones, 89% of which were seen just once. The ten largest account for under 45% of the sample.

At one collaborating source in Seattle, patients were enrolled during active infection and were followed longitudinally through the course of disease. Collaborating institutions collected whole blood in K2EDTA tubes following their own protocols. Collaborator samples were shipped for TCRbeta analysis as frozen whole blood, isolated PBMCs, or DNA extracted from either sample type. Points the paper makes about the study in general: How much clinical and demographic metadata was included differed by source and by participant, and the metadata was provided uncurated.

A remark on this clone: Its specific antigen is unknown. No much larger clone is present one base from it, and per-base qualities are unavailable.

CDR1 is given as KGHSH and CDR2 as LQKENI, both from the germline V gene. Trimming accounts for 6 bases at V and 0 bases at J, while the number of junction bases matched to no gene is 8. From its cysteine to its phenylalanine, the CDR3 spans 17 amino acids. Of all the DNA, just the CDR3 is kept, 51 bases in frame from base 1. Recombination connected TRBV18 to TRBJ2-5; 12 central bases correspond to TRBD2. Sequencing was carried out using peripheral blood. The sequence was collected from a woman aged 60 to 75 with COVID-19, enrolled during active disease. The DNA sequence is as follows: TGTGCCAGCTCTCAGGGACTAGCGGGCGGACACCAAGAGACCCAGTACTTC. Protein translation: CASSQGLAGGHQETQYF.